This T cell receptor beta chain was captured by sequencing in a study of T cells in localized non-small cell lung cancer (TCRdb year 2020). Broadly, across the study: Comparing tumors with uninvolved tumor-adjacent lungs, the study looked at the T cell repertoires of hundreds of patients with early-stage NSCLC. The cohort consisted of under 300 treatment-naive NSCLC patients whose localized lung tumors had been resected. NSCLC patients had a mean age of approximately 72 years, and fewer than 150 were male and over 85 female.

There are a few counts of this clone. Its specific antigen is unknown. No much larger clone exists at a distance of one base, and base qualities are not known. The immunoSEQ Assay was used to sequence TCR beta CDR3 regions from DNA. For the original study's pipeline: T cell density was computed as TCR beta template counts normalized to usable DNA estimated by amplifying housekeeping genes. Richness was estimated with the preseqR package, extrapolating to 400,000 templates for PBMC samples and 120,000 templates for tissue samples. Clonality was defined as one minus Pielou's evenness. Tissue-enriched TCRs were identified by differential abundance testing using productive amino-acid clonotypes, minimum total count 5 and alpha 0.1. Repertoire overlap between compartments was quantified with the Jaccard Index and Morisita Overlap Index. TCR beta CDR3s were clustered by GLIPH together with public tetramer-defined viral CDR3s, and at least three viral sequences plus V-gene enrichment were required for viral motifs. TCRdb mirrors the immuneACCESS table, restricted to in-frame sequences. Some clones are absent from its copies; in checked studies, under half trace to an unresolved V gene, and the reason for the others is unknown. V and J calls and clone size are those listed in that table; D and trimming were worked out from the DNA. The sample table contains 1,300 to 1,500 clones; only one count was recorded for 20% to 30% of them. Clones ranked in the top ten supply roughly a fifth of the sample.

What the study reported, not specific to this receptor: Because multi-region sequencing of the tumors was not done, intratumor heterogeneity could not be ruled out. Uninvolved tumor-adjacent lung showed the highest T cell clonality, higher than tumor, which suggests more focused antigenic responses in the uninvolved tumor-adjacent lung. Longer overall survival was associated with higher blood T cell density, whereas shorter survival was associated with higher adjacent-lung clonality. A median of roughly 60 of the top 100 tumor clones turned up in the paired uninvolved adjacent lung, and approximately 30 of those clones also ranked among the top 100 of that same adjacent lung. Because the study design was exploratory, TCR variables were selected using unadjusted p-values without false-discovery rate correction.

Two independent pathologists confirmed that the uninvolved adjacent lung, which was taken at least 2 cm from the tumor margin, was free of atypia. At diagnosis, tumor, uninvolved tumor-adjacent lung and peripheral blood were collected and then preserved as a mix of FFPE and fresh-frozen material. CDR1 MGHRA and CDR2 YSYEKL were looked up in the germline V gene. Including cysteine and phenylalanine, the CDR3 has 16 amino acids. Solely the CDR3 DNA is kept, with 48 bases framed from the first base. For this chain, trimming is 0 bases at the V end and 6 bases at the J end, and the number of junction bases without a gene match is 8.

The sequence joins TRBV4-1 to TRBJ2-3; 8 junctional bases match TRBD2. This sequence was found in a man aged 35 to 70 with stage II squamous cell lung carcinoma. The sequences come from normal lung tissue next to the tumor, collected before any cancer treatment. The DNA sequence is given as TGCGCCAGCAGCCAAGATCCAGCGGGAGCGCAGGATACGCAGTATTTT. It translates to CASSQDPAGAQDTQYF.